Listed below are T cell receptor beta chains from one sample, sequenced in a study of human T cells and chemical hapten exposure. One entry per CDR3 protein, called by TCRdb with MiXCR from the RACE reads. The table has under 120,000 distinct CDR3 sequences, roughly 9.6% seen once; the top ten hold roughly 3.5%. The sequenced sample was whole blood, obtained in connection with sensitization to the hapten diphenylcyclopropenone (DPC). All receptors derive from a woman aged 40 to 50 with alopecia areata. Some clones in this sample may be carry-over from other donors' samples. CDR3s include the opening cysteine and the closing phenylalanine or tryptophan. A D gene is named only where the DNA matches it firmly. Only some rows state a clone size, as once, few, many or a class for expanded clones.

>TRBV7-3|TRBJ1-1|few|TRBD1
CASSSGTGVTEAFF
TGTGCCAGCAGCTCGGGGACAGGGGTCACTGAAGCTTTCTTT
>TRBV7-2|TRBJ2-1|.|TRBD2
CASSLLRGSNNEQFF
TGTGCCAGCAGCTTACTACGCGGGAGCAACAATGAGCAGTTCTTC
>TRBV27|TRBJ2-3|many|TRBD1
CASSFAGGPDTQYF
TGTGCCAGCAGTTTCGCAGGGGGCCCAGATACGCAGTATTTT
>TRBV27|TRBJ2-1|few|.
CAKTSGGDEQFF
TGTGCCAAAACCTCAGGGGGGGATGAGCAGTTCTTC
>TRBV5-4|TRBJ2-3|many|.
CASSLEPSTDTQYF
TGTGCCAGCAGCTTGGAACCTAGCACAGATACGCAGTATTTT
>TRBV5-4|TRBJ1-1|many|.
CASSLYLNTEAFF
TGTGCCAGCAGCTTGTATTTAAACACTGAAGCTTTCTTT
>TRBV10-3|TRBJ2-7|.|.
CAIKGGGTSFEQYF
TGTGCCATCAAGGGTGGCGGGACCTCCTTCGAGCAGTACTTC
>TRBV29-1|TRBJ2-5|many|TRBD2
CSALTSDQETQYF
TGCAGCGCCCTTACTAGCGATCAAGAGACCCAGTACTTC
>TRBV12-3/TRBV12-4|TRBJ2-2|many|TRBD1
CASSLLGQGPTGELFF
TGTGCCAGCAGTTTATTAGGACAGGGTCCCACCGGGGAGCTGTTTTTT
>TRBV11-2|TRBJ2-2|few|.
CASSLDRSTGELFF
TGTGCCAGCAGCTTAGACAGGTCCACCGGGGAGCTGTTTTTT
>TRBV6-2/TRBV6-3|TRBJ2-5|.|TRBD1
CASSYGTGIETQYF
TGTGCCAGCAGTTACGGGACAGGGATAGAGACCCAGTACTTC
>TRBV10-2|TRBJ1-2|many|.
CASSGDGNYGYTF
TGCGCCAGCAGCGGGGACGGCAACTATGGCTACACCTTC
>TRBV7-8|TRBJ2-7|.|TRBD1
CASSVGQLYEQYF
TGTGCCAGCAGCGTGGGACAGCTCTACGAGCAGTACTTC
>TRBV12-3/TRBV12-4|TRBJ2-1|many|TRBD2
CASNLAGGPSYNEQFF
TGTGCCAGCAACCTAGCGGGGGGCCCGTCCTACAATGAGCAGTTCTTC
>TRBV18|TRBJ1-5|few|.
CASSPDIPNQPQHF
TGTGCCAGCTCACCAGACATCCCCAATCAGCCCCAGCATTTT
>TRBV28|TRBJ1-1|.|.
CASSKTPGNTEAFF
TGTGCCAGCAGTAAAACTCCGGGTAACACTGAAGCTTTCTTT
>TRBV6-2/TRBV6-3|TRBJ2-2|.|.
CASKWSRNTGELFF
TGTGCCAGCAAATGGAGCAGAAACACCGGGGAGCTGTTTTTT
>TRBV6-5|TRBJ2-6|.|.
CASSYSEPRGSGANVLTF
TGTGCCAGCAGTTACTCGGAACCACGGGGCTCTGGGGCCAACGTCCTGACTTTC
>TRBV6-2/TRBV6-3|TRBJ1-1|few|.
CASRTGFVTEAFF
TGTGCCAGCAGAACAGGGTTTGTCACTGAAGCTTTCTTT
>TRBV7-7|TRBJ2-3|many|TRBD2
CASSSTSGLGDTQYF
TGTGCTAGCAGCTCGACTAGCGGGTTAGGAGATACGCAGTATTTT
>TRBV5-5|TRBJ2-2|few|.
CASSLASTGELFF
TGTGCCAGCAGCTTGGCTTCCACCGGGGAGCTGTTTTTT
>TRBV7-9|TRBJ2-7|few|.
CASSLVSGGGEQYF
TGTGCCAGCAGCTTAGTATCGGGGGGCGGCGAGCAGTACTTC
>TRBV7-2|TRBJ1-2|many|TRBD1
CASSSTQGFWVYGYTF
TGTGCCAGCAGCTCAACACAGGGGTTTTGGGTCTATGGCTACACCTTC
>TRBV2|TRBJ1-2|.|TRBD1
CASMRGLDGYTF
TGTGCCAGCATGAGGGGGCTGGATGGCTACACCTTC
>TRBV6-5|TRBJ1-4|few|TRBD1
CASTPSGTGGEKLFF
TGTGCCAGCACCCCGTCCGGGACAGGGGGAGAAAAACTGTTTTTT
>TRBV5-1|TRBJ2-3|.|.
CASSLDIPTDTQYF
TGCGCCAGCAGCTTGGACATACCGACAGATACGCAGTATTTT
>TRBV7-2|TRBJ2-1|.|TRBD1
CASSLAQGQGSRGEQFF
TGTGCCAGCAGCTTAGCGCAGGGACAGGGGAGTAGGGGTGAGCAGTTCTTC
>TRBV28|TRBJ1-4|many|TRBD1
CASSLLGQGGEKLFF
TGTGCCAGCAGTTTATTGGGACAGGGGGGTGAAAAACTGTTTTTT
>TRBV4-3|TRBJ2-5|.|.
CASSWGLKETQYF
TGCGCCAGCAGTTGGGGGCTGAAAGAGACCCAGTACTTC
>TRBV7-3|TRBJ1-4|many|TRBD1
CASSSTGGKNEKLFF
TGTGCCAGCAGCTCTACAGGGGGCAAAAATGAAAAACTGTTTTTT
>TRBV29-1|TRBJ1-1|.|TRBD1
CSGTPGQGRTEAFF
TGCAGCGGAACACCGGGACAGGGGAGGACTGAAGCTTTCTTT
>TRBV7-9|TRBJ2-1|many|.
CASSPIYEQFF
TGTGCCAGCAGCCCTATTTATGAGCAGTTCTTC
>TRBV7-8|TRBJ1-5|many|.
CASSINRNQPQHF
TGTGCCAGCAGCATAAATCGCAATCAGCCCCAGCATTTT
>TRBV5-4|TRBJ2-7|few|.
CASSSFNRVGSYEQYF
TGTGCCAGCAGCTCGTTTAACAGGGTGGGCTCCTACGAGCAGTACTTC
>TRBV25-1|TRBJ2-1|.|.
CASSEFRGHNEQFF
TGTGCCAGCAGTGAATTTAGAGGCCACAATGAGCAGTTCTTC
>TRBV6-2/TRBV6-3|TRBJ1-1|few|.
CASSQRTATEAFF
TGTGCCAGCAGTCAAAGGACCGCCACTGAAGCTTTCTTT
>TRBV10-3|TRBJ1-5|many|.
CAAPEEGPISNQPQHF
TGTGCCGCTCCGGAGGAGGGACCTATAAGCAATCAGCCCCAGCATTTT
>TRBV28|TRBJ2-7|many|TRBD1
CASSFAGTGYEQYF
TGTGCCAGCAGTTTTGCGGGGACAGGCTACGAGCAGTACTTC
>TRBV18|TRBJ1-1|many|.
CASVGPGGAAEAFF
TGTGCCAGCGTTGGGCCGGGGGGCGCGGCTGAAGCTTTCTTT
>TRBV29-1|TRBJ1-2|.|TRBD1
CSVETGISSNYGYTF
TGCAGCGTTGAGACAGGGATATCTAGTAACTATGGCTACACCTTC
>TRBV6-5|TRBJ1-5|.|.
CASSEHGAGDQPQHF
TGTGCCAGCAGTGAGCACGGGGCAGGAGATCAGCCCCAGCATTTT
>TRBV3-1|TRBJ1-2|few|.
CASSQLQGLDYGYTF
TGTGCCAGCAGCCAATTACAGGGACTCGACTATGGCTACACCTTC
>TRBV11-2|TRBJ2-1|many|.
CASSLAVSGEQFF
TGTGCCAGCAGCTTAGCAGTGTCAGGTGAGCAGTTCTTC
>TRBV28|TRBJ2-3|many|TRBD1
CASSFSTGATDTQYF
TGTGCCAGCAGTTTTTCGACAGGGGCCACAGATACGCAGTATTTT
>TRBV12-5|TRBJ2-3|many|.
CASGPLGADTQYF
TGTGCTAGCGGACCGCTTGGAGCAGATACGCAGTATTTT
>TRBV6-5|TRBJ1-6|.|.
CASSLFRSSYNSPLHF
TGTGCCAGCAGTTTATTCAGGAGCTCCTATAATTCACCCCTCCACTTT
>TRBV6-6|TRBJ1-5|many|TRBD1
CASTLGTASNQPQHF
TGTGCCAGCACTCTCGGGACAGCTAGCAATCAGCCCCAGCATTTT
>TRBV4-3|TRBJ1-5|many|.
CASSQDRYSNQPQHF
TGCGCCAGCAGCCAAGATAGGTATAGCAATCAGCCCCAGCATTTT
>TRBV5-6|TRBJ2-3|many|.
CASSPGERHTQYF
TGTGCCAGCAGCCCGGGGGAGCGACATACGCAGTATTTT
>TRBV18|TRBJ2-3|many|.
CASSPQGISTDTQYF
TGTGCCAGCTCACCACAGGGAATAAGCACAGATACGCAGTATTTT